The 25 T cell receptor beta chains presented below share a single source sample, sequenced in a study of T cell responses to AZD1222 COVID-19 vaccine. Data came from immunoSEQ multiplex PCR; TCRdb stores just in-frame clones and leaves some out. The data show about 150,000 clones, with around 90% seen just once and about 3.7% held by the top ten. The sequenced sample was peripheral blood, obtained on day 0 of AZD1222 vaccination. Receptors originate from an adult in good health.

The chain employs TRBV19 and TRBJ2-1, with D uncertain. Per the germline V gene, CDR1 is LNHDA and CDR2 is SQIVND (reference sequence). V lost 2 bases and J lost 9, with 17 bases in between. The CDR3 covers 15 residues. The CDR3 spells CASSISPSRGGEQFF. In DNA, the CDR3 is TGTGCCAGTAGTATATCCCCCTCTAGAGGCGGTGAGCAGTTCTTC.

CDR3 sequence (DNA): TGTGCCAGCAGCCAAGGGCAGAACCAAGAGACCCAGTACTTC. Translated: CASSQGQNQETQYF. This chain links TRBV2 with TRBJ2-5; D uncertain. Germline V gives CDR1 SNHLY, CDR2 FYNNEI. This CDR3 comprises 14 residues. V was shortened by 6 bases and J by 0 bases, with 11 bases between the two germline ends.

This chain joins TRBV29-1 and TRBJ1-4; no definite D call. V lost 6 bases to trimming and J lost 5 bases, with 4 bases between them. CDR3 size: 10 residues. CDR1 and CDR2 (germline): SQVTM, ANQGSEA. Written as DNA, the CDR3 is TGCAGCGTATACAATGAAAAACTGTTTTTT. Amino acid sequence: CSVYNEKLFF.

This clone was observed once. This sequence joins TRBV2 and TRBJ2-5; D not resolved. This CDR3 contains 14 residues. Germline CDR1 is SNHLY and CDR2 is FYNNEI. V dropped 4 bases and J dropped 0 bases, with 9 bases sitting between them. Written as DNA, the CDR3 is TGTGCCAGCAGTGGGACGGACCACCAAGAGACCCAGTACTTC. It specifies CASSGTDHQETQYF.

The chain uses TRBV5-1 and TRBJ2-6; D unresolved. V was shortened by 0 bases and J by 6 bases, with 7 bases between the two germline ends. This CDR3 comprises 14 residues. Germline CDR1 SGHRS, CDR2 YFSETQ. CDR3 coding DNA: TGCGCCAGCAGCTTGGCCCGATTGGCCAACGTCCTGACTTTC. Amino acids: CASSLARLANVLTF.

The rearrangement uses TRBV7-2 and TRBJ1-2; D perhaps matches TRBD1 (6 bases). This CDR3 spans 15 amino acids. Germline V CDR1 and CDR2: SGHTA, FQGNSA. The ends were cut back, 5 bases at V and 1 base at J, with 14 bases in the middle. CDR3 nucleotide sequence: TGTGCCAGCAGCCGCGCTGGGGGGCTTAACTATGGCTACACCTTC. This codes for CASSRAGGLNYGYTF. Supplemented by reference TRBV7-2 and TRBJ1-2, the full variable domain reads GAGVSQSPSNKVTEKGKDVELRCDPISGHTALYWYRQSLGQGLEFLIYFQGNSAPDKSGLPSDRFSAERTGGSVSTLTIQRTQQEDSAVYLCASSRAGGLNYGYTFGSGTRLTVV.

The CDR3 DNA reads TGTGCCACTAAATGGACAGGGGGCACTGAAGCTTTCTTT. Its translation is CATKWTGGTEAFF. This chain joins TRBV27 and TRBJ1-1; 10 bases line up with TRBD1. The ends lost 10 bases at V and 4 bases at J; junction bases unmatched: 6. CDR1 is MNHEY, CDR2 SMNVEV, per germline (reference sequence). This CDR3 region has 13 residues.

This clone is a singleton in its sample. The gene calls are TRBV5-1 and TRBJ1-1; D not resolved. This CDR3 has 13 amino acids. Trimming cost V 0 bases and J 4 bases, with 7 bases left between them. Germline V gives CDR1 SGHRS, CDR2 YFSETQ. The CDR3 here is CASSLGLSTEAFF. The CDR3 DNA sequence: TGCGCCAGCAGCTTGGGACTGAGCACTGAAGCTTTCTTT.

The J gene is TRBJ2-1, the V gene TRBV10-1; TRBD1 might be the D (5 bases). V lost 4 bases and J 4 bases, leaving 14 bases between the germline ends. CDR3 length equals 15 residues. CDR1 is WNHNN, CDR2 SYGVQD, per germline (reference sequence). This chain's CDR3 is CASSGSAGIYNEQFF. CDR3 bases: TGCGCCAGCAGTGGGTCCGCAGGGATATACAATGAGCAGTTCTTC.

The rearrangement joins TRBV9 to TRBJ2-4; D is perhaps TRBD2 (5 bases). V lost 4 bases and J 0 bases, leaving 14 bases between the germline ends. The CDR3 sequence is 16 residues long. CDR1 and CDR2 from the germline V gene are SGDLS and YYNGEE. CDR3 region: CASSPPSGVAKNIQYF. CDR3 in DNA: TGTGCCAGCAGCCCCCCCTCCGGGGTAGCCAAAAACATTCAGTACTTC.

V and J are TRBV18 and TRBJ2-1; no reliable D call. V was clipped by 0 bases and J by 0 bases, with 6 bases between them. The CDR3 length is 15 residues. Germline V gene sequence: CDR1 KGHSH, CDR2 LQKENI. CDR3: CASSPPRSSYNEQFF. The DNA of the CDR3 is TGTGCCAGCTCACCACCGAGGAGCTCCTACAATGAGCAGTTCTTC.

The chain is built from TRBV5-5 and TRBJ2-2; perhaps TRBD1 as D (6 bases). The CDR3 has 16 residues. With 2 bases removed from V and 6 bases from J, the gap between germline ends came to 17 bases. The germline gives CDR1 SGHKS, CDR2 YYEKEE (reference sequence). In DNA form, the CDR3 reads TGTGCCAGCAGCTTACACAGGGACAAACTTCCCGGGGAGCTGTTTTTT. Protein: CASSLHRDKLPGELFF.

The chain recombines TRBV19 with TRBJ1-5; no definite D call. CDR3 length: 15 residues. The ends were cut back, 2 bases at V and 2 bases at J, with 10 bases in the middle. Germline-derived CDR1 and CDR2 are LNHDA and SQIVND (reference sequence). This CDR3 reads CASSIWSRRNQPQHF. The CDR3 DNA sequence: TGTGCCAGTAGTATATGGTCCAGACGCAATCAGCCCCAGCATTTT.

CDR3 sequence: CASGEGGGSVGEQFF. The CDR3 DNA sequence: TGTGCCAGCGGAGAAGGGGGAGGTAGCGTAGGGGAGCAGTTCTTC. This chain joins TRBV27 and TRBJ2-1; either TRBD1 or TRBD2 may supply D (6 bases each). V was trimmed by 8 bases and J by 10 bases, leaving 24 bases between them. The CDR3 sequence is 15 residues long. The germline gives CDR1 MNHEY, CDR2 SMNVEV (reference sequence).

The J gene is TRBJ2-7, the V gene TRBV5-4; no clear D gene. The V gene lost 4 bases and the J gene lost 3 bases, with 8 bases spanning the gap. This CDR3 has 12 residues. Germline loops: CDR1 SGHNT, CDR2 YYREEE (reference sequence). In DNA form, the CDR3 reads TGTGCCAGCAGCCCTGGGCTCTACGAGCAGTACTTC. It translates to CASSPGLYEQYF. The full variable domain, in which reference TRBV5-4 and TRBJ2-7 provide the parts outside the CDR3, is ETGVTQSPTHLIKTRGQQVTLRCSSQSGHNTVSWYQQALGQGPQFIFQYYREEENGRGNFPPRFSGLQFPNYSSELNVNALELDDSALYLCASSPGLYEQYFGPGTRLTVT.

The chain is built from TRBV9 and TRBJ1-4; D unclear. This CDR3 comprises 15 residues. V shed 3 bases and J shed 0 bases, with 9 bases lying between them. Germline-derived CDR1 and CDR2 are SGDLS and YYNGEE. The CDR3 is CASSGRQATNEKLFF. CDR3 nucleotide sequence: TGTGCCAGCAGCGGCAGACAAGCAACTAATGAAAAACTGTTTTTT.

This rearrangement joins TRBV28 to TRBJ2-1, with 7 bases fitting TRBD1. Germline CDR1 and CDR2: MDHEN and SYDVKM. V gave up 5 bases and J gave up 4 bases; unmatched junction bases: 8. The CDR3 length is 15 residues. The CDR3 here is CASSPRQGLYNEQFF. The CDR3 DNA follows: TGTGCCAGCAGTCCCCGACAGGGATTGTACAATGAGCAGTTCTTC. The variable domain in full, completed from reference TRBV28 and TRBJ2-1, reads DVKVTQSSRYLVKRTGEKVFLECVQDMDHENMFWYRQDPGLGLRLIYFSYDVKMKEKGDIPEGYSVSREKKERFSLILESASTNQTSMYLCASSPRQGLYNEQFFGPGTRLTVL.

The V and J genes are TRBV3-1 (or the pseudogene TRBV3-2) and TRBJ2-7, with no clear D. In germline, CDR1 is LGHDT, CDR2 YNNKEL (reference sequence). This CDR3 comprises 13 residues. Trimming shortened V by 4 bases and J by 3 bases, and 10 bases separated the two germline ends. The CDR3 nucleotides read TGTGCCAGCAGCCCTTTCCCGGGCTACGAGCAGTACTTC. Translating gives CASSPFPGYEQYF.

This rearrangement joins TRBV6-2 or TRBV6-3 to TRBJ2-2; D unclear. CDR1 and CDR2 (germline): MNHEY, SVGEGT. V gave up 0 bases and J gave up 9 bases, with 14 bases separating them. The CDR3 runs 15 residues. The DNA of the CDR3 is TGTGCCAGCAGTTACTCGACGTCGGGCGCCCGGGAGCTGTTTTTT. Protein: CASSYSTSGARELFF.

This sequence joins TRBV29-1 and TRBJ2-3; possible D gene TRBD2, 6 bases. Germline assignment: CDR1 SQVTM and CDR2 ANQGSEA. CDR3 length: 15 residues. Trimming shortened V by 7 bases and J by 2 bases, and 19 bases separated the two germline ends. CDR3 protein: CSGQQAGGSTDTQYF. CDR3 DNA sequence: TGCAGCGGCCAACAAGCGGGCGGCTCCACAGATACGCAGTATTTT.

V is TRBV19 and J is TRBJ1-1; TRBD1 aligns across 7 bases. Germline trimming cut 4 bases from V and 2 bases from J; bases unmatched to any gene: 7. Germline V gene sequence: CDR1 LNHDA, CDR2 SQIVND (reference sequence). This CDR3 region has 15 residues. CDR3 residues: CASSKIRDSNTEAFF. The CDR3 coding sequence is TGTGCCAGTAGTAAGATCCGGGACAGCAACACTGAAGCTTTCTTT.

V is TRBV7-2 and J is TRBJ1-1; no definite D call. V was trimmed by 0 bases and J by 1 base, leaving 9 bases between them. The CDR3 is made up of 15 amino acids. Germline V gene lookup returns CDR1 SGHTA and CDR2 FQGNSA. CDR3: CASSLAVVANTEAFF. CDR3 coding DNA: TGTGCCAGCAGCTTAGCGGTGGTGGCGAACACTGAAGCTTTCTTT.

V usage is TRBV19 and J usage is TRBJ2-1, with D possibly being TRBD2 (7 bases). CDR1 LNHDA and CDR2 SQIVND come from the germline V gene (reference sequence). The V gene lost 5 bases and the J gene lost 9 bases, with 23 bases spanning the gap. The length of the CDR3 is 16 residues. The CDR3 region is CASSSTGGTPRGEQFF. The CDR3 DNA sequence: TGTGCCAGTAGTTCAACGGGGGGCACGCCTAGGGGTGAGCAGTTCTTC.

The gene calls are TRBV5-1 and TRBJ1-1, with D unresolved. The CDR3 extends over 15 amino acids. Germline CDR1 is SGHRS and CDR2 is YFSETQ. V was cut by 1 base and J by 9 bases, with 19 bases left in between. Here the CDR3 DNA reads TGCGCCAGCAGCTTGATGGTGGGCGCAAACGACCAAGCTTTCTTT. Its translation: CASSLMVGANDQAFF.

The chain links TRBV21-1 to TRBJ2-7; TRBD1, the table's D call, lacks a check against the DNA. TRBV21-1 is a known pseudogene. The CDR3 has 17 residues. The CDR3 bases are TGTGCCAGCAGCAAAGGTTCGACAGTGCCCCTCCCTTACGAGCAGTACTTC. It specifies CASSKGSTVPLPYEQYF.